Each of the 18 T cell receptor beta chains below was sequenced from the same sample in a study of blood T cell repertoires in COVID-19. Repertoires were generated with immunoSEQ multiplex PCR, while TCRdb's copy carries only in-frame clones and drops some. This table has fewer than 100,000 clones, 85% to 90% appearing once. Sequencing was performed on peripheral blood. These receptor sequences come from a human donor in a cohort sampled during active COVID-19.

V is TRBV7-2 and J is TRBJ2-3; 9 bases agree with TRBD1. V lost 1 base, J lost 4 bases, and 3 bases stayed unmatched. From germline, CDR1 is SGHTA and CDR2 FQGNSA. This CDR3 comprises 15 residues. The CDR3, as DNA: TGTGCCAGCAGCTTAGAGGACAGGGGATCAGATACGCAGTATTTT. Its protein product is CASSLEDRGSDTQYF. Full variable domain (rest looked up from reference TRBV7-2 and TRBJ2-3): GAGVSQSPSNKVTEKGKDVELRCDPISGHTALYWYRQSLGQGLEFLIYFQGNSAPDKSGLPSDRFSAERTGGSVSTLTIQRTQQEDSAVYLCASSLEDRGSDTQYFGPGTRLTVL.

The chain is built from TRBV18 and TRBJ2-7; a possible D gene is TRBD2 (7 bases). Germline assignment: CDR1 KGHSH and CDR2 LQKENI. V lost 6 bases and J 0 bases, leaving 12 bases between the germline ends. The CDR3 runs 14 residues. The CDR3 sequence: CASSSGGRSYEQYF. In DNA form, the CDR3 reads TGTGCCAGCTCCTCGGGGGGCCGCTCCTACGAGCAGTACTTC.

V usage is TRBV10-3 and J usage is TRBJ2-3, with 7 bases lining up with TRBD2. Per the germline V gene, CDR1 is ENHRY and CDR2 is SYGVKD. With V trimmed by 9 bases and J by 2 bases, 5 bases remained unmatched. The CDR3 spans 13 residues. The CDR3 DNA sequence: TGTGCCATTACGGGAGGCGACACAGATACGCAGTATTTT. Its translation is CAITGGDTDTQYF.

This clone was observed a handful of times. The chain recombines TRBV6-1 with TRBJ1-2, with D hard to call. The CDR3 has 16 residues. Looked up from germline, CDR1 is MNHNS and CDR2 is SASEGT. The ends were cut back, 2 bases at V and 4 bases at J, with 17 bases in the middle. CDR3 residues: CASSEWYGSDFYGYTF. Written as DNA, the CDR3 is TGTGCCAGCAGTGAATGGTACGGGTCGGACTTCTATGGCTACACCTTC.

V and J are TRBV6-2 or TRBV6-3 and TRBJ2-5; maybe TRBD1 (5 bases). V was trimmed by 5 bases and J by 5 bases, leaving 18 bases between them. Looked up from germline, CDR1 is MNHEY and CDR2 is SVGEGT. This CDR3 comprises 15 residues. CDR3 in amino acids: CASSPQGLGSETQYF. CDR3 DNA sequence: TGTGCCAGCAGTCCCCAGGGTCTGGGTAGTGAGACCCAGTACTTC.

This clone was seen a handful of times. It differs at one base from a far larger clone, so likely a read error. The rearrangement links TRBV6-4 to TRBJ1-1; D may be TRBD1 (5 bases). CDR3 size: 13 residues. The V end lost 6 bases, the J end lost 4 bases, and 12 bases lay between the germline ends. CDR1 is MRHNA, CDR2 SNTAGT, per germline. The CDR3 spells CASSPTAGTEAFF. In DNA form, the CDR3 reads TGTGCCAGCAGCCCGACAGCGGGCACTGAAGCTTTCTTT.

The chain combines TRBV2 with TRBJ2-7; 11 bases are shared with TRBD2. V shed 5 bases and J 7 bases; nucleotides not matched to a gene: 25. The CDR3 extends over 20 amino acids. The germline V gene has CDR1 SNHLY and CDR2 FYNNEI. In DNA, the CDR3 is TGTGCCAGCAGTTCTGGACAAAAGTTATTTTTTAGCGGGAGGGCCGGAGAGCAGTACTTC. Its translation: CASSSGQKLFFSGRAGEQYF.

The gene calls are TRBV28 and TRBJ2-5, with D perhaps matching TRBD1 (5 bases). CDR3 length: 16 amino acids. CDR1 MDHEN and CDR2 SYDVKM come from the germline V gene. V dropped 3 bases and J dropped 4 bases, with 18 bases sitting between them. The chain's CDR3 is CASSFGAGKPPETQYF. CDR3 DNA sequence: TGTGCCAGCAGTTTCGGAGCAGGGAAACCCCCAGAGACCCAGTACTTC.

The CDR3 protein is CASKPGQETNYGYTF. CDR3 nucleotide sequence: TGTGCCAGCAAGCCGGGACAGGAAACTAACTATGGCTACACCTTC. This rearrangement joins TRBV5-5 to TRBJ1-2; TRBD1 aligns across 8 bases. This CDR3 is 15 amino acids long. Germline CDR1 SGHKS, CDR2 YYEKEE (reference sequence). V was clipped by 6 bases and J by 0 bases; unmatched bases: 7.

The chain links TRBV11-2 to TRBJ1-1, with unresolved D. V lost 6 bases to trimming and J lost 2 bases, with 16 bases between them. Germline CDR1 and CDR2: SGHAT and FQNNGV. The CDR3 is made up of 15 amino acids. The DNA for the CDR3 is TGTGCCAGCAGTCTAGGTCGTCCTGAAAACACTGAAGCTTTCTTT. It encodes CASSLGRPENTEAFF.

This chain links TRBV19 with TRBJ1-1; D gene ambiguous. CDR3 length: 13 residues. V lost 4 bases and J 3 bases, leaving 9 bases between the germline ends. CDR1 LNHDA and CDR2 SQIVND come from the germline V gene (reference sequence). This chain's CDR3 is CASSKEGYTEAFF. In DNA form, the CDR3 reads TGTGCCAGTAGTAAGGAGGGCTACACTGAAGCTTTCTTT.

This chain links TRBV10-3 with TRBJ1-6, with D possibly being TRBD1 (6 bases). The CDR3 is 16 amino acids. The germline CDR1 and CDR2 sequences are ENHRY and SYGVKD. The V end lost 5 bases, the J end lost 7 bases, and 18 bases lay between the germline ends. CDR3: CAISPTGGRRNSPLHF. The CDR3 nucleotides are TGTGCCATCAGTCCCACGGGGGGGCGTAGGAATTCACCCCTCCACTTT.

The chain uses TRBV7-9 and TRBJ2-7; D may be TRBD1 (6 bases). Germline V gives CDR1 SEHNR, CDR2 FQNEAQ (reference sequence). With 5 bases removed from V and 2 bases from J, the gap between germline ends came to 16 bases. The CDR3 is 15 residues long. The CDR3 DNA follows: TGTGCCAGCAGCCCCATCCCCACAGGGACCTACGAGCAGTACTTC. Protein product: CASSPIPTGTYEQYF. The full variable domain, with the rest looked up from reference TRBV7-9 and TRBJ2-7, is DTGVSQNPRHKITKRGQNVTFRCDPISEHNRLYWYRQTLGQGPEFLTYFQNEAQLEKSRLLSDRFSAERPKGSFSTLEIQRTEQGDSAMYLCASSPIPTGTYEQYFGPGTRLTVT.

In DNA, the CDR3 is TGTGCCAGCAGCGTAGCTAGTGGGACAGAGATTAACTATGGCTACACCTTC. The encoded protein is CASSVASGTEINYGYTF. V is TRBV9 and J is TRBJ1-2; 7 positions agree with TRBD1. There are 17 residues in the CDR3. V lost 0 bases and J lost 1; bases outside the gene matches: 9. The V gene's germline CDR1 is SGDLS and CDR2 YYNGEE.

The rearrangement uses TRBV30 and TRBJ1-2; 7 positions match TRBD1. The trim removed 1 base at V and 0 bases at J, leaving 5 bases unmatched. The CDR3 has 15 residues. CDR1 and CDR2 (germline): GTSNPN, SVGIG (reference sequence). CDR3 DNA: TGTGCCTGGAGTGGGACAGGTCGTTCTAACTATGGCTACACCTTC. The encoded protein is CAWSGTGRSNYGYTF.

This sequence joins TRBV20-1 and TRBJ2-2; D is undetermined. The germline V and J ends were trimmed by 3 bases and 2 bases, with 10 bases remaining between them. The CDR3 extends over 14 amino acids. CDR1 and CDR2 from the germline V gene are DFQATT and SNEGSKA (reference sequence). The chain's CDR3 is CSASGVSNTGELFF. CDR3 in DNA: TGCAGTGCTAGTGGAGTTTCTAACACCGGGGAGCTGTTTTTT.

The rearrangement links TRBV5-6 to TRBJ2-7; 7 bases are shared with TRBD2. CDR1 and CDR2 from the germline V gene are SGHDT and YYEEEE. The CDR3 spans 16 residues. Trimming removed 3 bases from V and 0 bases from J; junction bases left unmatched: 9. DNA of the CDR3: TGTGCCAGCAGCTCCGTGCCTAGCGGAAGCTCCTACGAGCAGTACTTC. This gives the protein CASSSVPSGSSYEQYF.

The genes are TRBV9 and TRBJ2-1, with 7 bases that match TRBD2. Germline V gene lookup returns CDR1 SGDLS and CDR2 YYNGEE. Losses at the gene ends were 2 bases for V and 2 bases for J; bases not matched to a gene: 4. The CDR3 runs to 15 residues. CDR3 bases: TGTGCCAGCAGCGTCAGCGGGAACACCTACAATGAGCAGTTCTTC. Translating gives CASSVSGNTYNEQFF.